A single sample is the source of the 5 T cell receptor beta chains below, sequenced in a study of cytomegalovirus exposure and HLA in healthy donors. TCRdb's copy holds only in-frame clones and misses some; the assay was immunoSEQ multiplex PCR. Among about 330,000 clones listed, roughly nine tenths were seen once. The material sequenced was PBMCs. These TCRs come from a woman in her 30s in good health and CMV-seropositive.

V gene TRBV6-1 combines with J gene TRBJ2-3, with D unclear. Looked up from germline, CDR1 is MNHNS and CDR2 is SASEGT. V was clipped by 10 bases and J by 2 bases, with 13 bases between them. This CDR3 spans 13 amino acids. DNA for the CDR3: TGTGCCACCAATCACGCTTTCACAGATACGCAGTATTTT. Residues: CATNHAFTDTQYF.

V usage is TRBV4-3 and J usage is TRBJ2-1; tentative D call: TRBD2 (5 bases). CDR1 and CDR2 from the germline V gene are LGHNA and YSLEER. This CDR3 spans 20 amino acids. Trimming took off 0 bases at V and 0 bases at J, with 21 bases between the two ends. This CDR3 is CASSQDLSLRVPSSYNEQFF. CDR3 bases: TGCGCCAGCAGCCAAGATCTGTCGTTGAGGGTCCCGAGCTCCTACAATGAGCAGTTCTTC.

The rearrangement uses TRBV28 and TRBJ2-1; TRBD1 might be the D (5 bases). The germline V gene encodes CDR1 MDHEN and CDR2 SYDVKM. V was cut by 2 bases and J by 8 bases, with 22 bases left in between. The CDR3 covers 17 residues. As DNA, the CDR3 is TGTGCCAGCAGTTTAGGATCGGACACACGGCGTGGTCATGAGCAGTTCTTC. Protein product: CASSLGSDTRRGHEQFF.

The rearrangement uses TRBV4-3 and TRBJ1-5; D possibly corresponds to TRBD1 (5 bases). The V gene's germline CDR1 is LGHNA and CDR2 YSLEER. Trimming removed 0 bases from V and 6 bases from J, with 9 bases in between. CDR3 length equals 14 residues. The CDR3 sequence is CASSQDHGTQPQHF. The CDR3 DNA reads as TGCGCCAGCAGCCAAGATCACGGGACTCAGCCCCAGCATTTT.

The V gene is TRBV28, the J gene TRBJ2-7; possible D gene TRBD1, 6 bases. The CDR3 contains 14 residues. The ends were cut back, 5 bases at V and 2 bases at J, with 13 bases in the middle. Germline V CDR1 and CDR2: MDHEN, SYDVKM. CDR3 DNA sequence: TGTGCCAGCAGTGGAAGGGACAATCCCTACGAGCAGTACTTC. Its translation is CASSGRDNPYEQYF.